The 16 T cell receptor beta chains listed next were all sequenced from one sample in a study of Ad26.COV2.S vaccination and SARS-CoV-2 variants. Documented treatment: over 15 received Ad26.COV2.S at low or high dose, single or two shots; roughly 5 received placebo; per-sample allocation not given. Collection of the samples took place on day 63 after the first injection of vaccine or placebo. Profiling relied on immunoSEQ multiplex PCR, and the TCRdb table lists in-frame clones only, not all of them. The table has roughly 400,000 clones, 92% seen once. Sequenced material: peripheral blood, taken in a trial of Ad26.COV2.S vaccine versus placebo. The receptors were gathered from a person between 18 and 65 years old who received the Ad26.COV2.S COVID-19 vaccine or a placebo.

J is TRBJ2-1 and V is TRBV5-5; unclear D gene. Germline CDR1 and CDR2: SGHKS and YYEKEE (reference sequence). The V gene lost 4 bases and the J gene lost 0 bases, with 11 bases spanning the gap. This CDR3 is 15 amino acids long. The CDR3: CASSPRVSSYNEQFF. CDR3 coding DNA: TGTGCCAGCAGCCCTCGAGTGAGCTCCTACAATGAGCAGTTCTTC. Supplemented by reference TRBV5-5 and TRBJ2-1, the full variable domain reads DAGVTQSPTHLIKTRGQQVTLRCSPISGHKSVSWYQQVLGQGPQFIFQYYEKEERGRGNFPDRFSARQFPNYSSELNVNALLLGDSALYLCASSPRVSSYNEQFFGPGTRLTVL.

The V call is TRBV6-2 or TRBV6-3, the J call TRBJ2-7, with TRBD1 as a possible D gene (5 bases). The CDR3 is 13 residues long. Trimming took 2 bases from V and 8 from J, leaving 13 bases between them. The germline V gene has CDR1 MNHEY and CDR2 SVGEGT. The CDR3 DNA reads TGTGCCAGCAGTTACCCGACAGATCACAAGCAGTACTTC. It translates to CASSYPTDHKQYF.

The rearrangement links TRBV7-2 to TRBJ1-1, with no clear D. The CDR3 runs to 14 residues. Germline values: CDR1 SGHTA, CDR2 FQGNSA. Trimming cost V 2 bases and J 5 bases, with 12 bases left between them. The CDR3 nucleotides read TGTGCCAGCAGCTTACTTCCCCGAGGGACTGAAGCTTTCTTT. This gives the protein CASSLLPRGTEAFF.

This clone was detected many times. The chain uses TRBV5-4 and TRBJ2-1, with D possibly matching TRBD1 (5 bases). The CDR3 is 15 residues long. From germline, CDR1 is SGHNT and CDR2 YYREEE (reference sequence). Between the trimmed V and J ends, which lost 4 bases and 10 bases, there was a span of 21 bases. The chain's CDR3 is CASSPLGQGSDEQFF. The CDR3 coding sequence is TGTGCCAGCAGCCCGCTCGGGCAGGGCTCTGACGAGCAGTTCTTC.

The chain uses TRBV7-2 and TRBJ2-3; 11 bases agree with TRBD2. Germline V CDR1 and CDR2: SGHTA, FQGNSA. This CDR3 spans 17 amino acids. The V segment lost 6 bases and the J segment 0 bases; nucleotides outside the gene matches: 8. CDR3 nucleotide sequence: TGTGCCAGCAGTCCGCTAGCGGGGGGCCAGAGCACAGATACGCAGTATTTT. Its translation is CASSPLAGGQSTDTQYF.

The chain carries TRBV6-5 and TRBJ2-1; 8 positions match TRBD1. Germline trimming cut 4 bases from V and 3 bases from J; bases unmatched to any gene: 5. This CDR3 has 15 amino acids. Germline V CDR1 and CDR2: MNHEY, SVGAGI. This CDR3 reads CASSLDRAGYNEQFF. The CDR3 nucleotides are TGTGCCAGCAGTTTGGACAGGGCGGGCTACAATGAGCAGTTCTTC.

The chain employs TRBV6-2 or TRBV6-3 and TRBJ2-3; a weak D match, TRBD1 (6 bases). Per germline, CDR1 MNHEY and CDR2 SVGEGT. V was shortened by 2 bases and J by 0 bases, with 12 bases between the two germline ends. The CDR3 has 16 amino acids. The CDR3 DNA follows: TGTGCCAGCAGTTACATCCAGAGGGGGAGCACAGATACGCAGTATTTT. This sequence encodes CASSYIQRGSTDTQYF.

The V and J genes are TRBV7-2 and TRBJ2-2; 11 bases fit TRBD2. This CDR3 region has 16 residues. The V gene end was trimmed by 5 bases and the J gene end by 7 bases; junction bases not matched to a gene: 9. Germline-derived CDR1 and CDR2 are SGHTA and FQGNSA. DNA of the CDR3: TGTGCCAGCAGCCGTAGCGGGGGGGCCTCGGACGGGGAGCTGTTTTTT. This encodes CASSRSGGASDGELFF.

V and J are TRBV2 and TRBJ1-1, with 10 bases aligning to TRBD1. J was trimmed by 3 bases and V by 5 bases; bases with no gene match: 3. CDR1 is SNHLY and CDR2 is FYNNEI in the germline V gene. This CDR3 has 14 residues. CDR3 protein: CASSQDRGDTEAFF. The CDR3 DNA sequence: TGTGCCAGCAGTCAGGACAGGGGGGACACTGAAGCTTTCTTT. Using reference TRBV2 and TRBJ1-1 for the parts outside the CDR3, the full variable domain is EPEVTQTPSHQVTQMGQEVILRCVPISNHLYFYWYRQILGQKVEFLVSFYNNEISEKSEIFDDQFSVERPDGSNFTLKIRSTKLEDSAMYFCASSQDRGDTEAFFGQGTRLTVV.

The V call is TRBV18, the J call TRBJ1-1; D is ambiguous. CDR1 KGHSH and CDR2 LQKENI come from the germline V gene. This CDR3 spans 15 amino acids. V lost 5 bases and J lost 0, with 13 bases in between. The CDR3 is CASSEFKSLNTEAFF. In nucleotides, the CDR3 is TGTGCCAGCTCAGAGTTCAAGAGCTTGAACACTGAAGCTTTCTTT. Combining the CDR3 with reference TRBV18 and TRBJ1-1 gives the whole variable domain NAGVMQNPRHLVRRRGQEARLRCSPMKGHSHVYWYRQLPEEGLKFMVYLQKENIIDESGMPKERFSAEFPKEGPSILRIQQVVRGDSAAYFCASSEFKSLNTEAFFGQGTRLTVV.

V is TRBV7-2 and J is TRBJ2-7; D is undetermined. The CDR3 is made up of 17 amino acids. Germline V gene lookup returns CDR1 SGHTA and CDR2 FQGNSA. Trimming took 8 bases from V and 0 from J, leaving 23 bases between them. The CDR3 region is CASSPVRRKVSSYEQYF. The CDR3 coding sequence is TGTGCCAGCTCACCCGTCCGCCGCAAAGTTAGCTCCTACGAGCAGTACTTC. Variable domain in full (rest from reference TRBV7-2 and TRBJ2-7): GAGVSQSPSNKVTEKGKDVELRCDPISGHTALYWYRQSLGQGLEFLIYFQGNSAPDKSGLPSDRFSAERTGGSVSTLTIQRTQQEDSAVYLCASSPVRRKVSSYEQYFGPGTRLTVT.

The gene calls are TRBV11-2 and TRBJ1-1; 9 nucleotides agree with TRBD1. With 1 base clipped from V and 6 bases from J, the junction kept 12 bases outside the gene matches. Germline CDR1 SGHAT, CDR2 FQNNGV. The length of the CDR3 is 17 residues. The CDR3 DNA follows: TGTGCCAGCAGCTTAGCCCCCTATCCGGACAGGGGAGCTGAAGCTTTCTTT. This encodes CASSLAPYPDRGAEAFF.

This rearrangement joins TRBV11-2 to TRBJ1-1; weak D call: TRBD1 (6 bases). The CDR3 loop spans 15 amino acids. Per germline, CDR1 SGHAT and CDR2 FQNNGV. V gave up 1 base and J gave up 4 bases, with 13 bases separating them. CDR3 sequence: CASSLVGGVGTEAFF. In DNA form, the CDR3 reads TGTGCCAGCAGCTTAGTAGGGGGGGTCGGCACTGAAGCTTTCTTT.

This clone was seen just once. Written as DNA, the CDR3 is TGTGCCAGCAGCGTGACAGCAAATAACACTGAAGCTTTCTTT. Translation gives CASSVTANNTEAFF. The chain combines TRBV28 with TRBJ1-1; tentatively, D is TRBD1 (5 bases). Deletions cut 6 bases from V and 2 bases from J, with 13 bases between. The CDR3 covers 14 residues. The V gene's germline CDR1 is MDHEN and CDR2 SYDVKM.

This clone appeared once. V and J are TRBV5-6 and TRBJ2-5; TRBD1 or TRBD2 may be the D gene (6 bases each). Trimming pared 3 bases from V and 5 bases from J, leaving 11 bases between. This CDR3 contains 13 residues. Germline assignment: CDR1 SGHDT and CDR2 YYEEEE. CDR3 coding DNA: TGTGCCAGCAGCTGGGGGGCGGGGGAGACCCAGTACTTC. It yields the protein CASSWGAGETQYF.

This clone has only one observation. The chain combines TRBV15 with TRBJ2-6; TRBD1 matches at 7 bases. V shed 3 bases and J 8 bases; nucleotides not matched to a gene: 7. Germline lookup yields CDR1 LNHNV and CDR2 YYDKDF (reference sequence). This CDR3 is 15 amino acids long. The CDR3 DNA sequence: TGTGCCACCAGCAGCCCGGGACAGTCCCCCAACGTCCTGACTTTC. It translates to CATSSPGQSPNVLTF.